Below are 23 T cell receptor beta chains sequenced from a single sample in a study of CD8+CD57+ T cells in acquired aplastic anemia. The template used for profiling TCR beta VDJ and CDR3 was genomic DNA. A single record per CDR3 protein comes from TCRdb applying MiXCR to the reads. This sample has just over 400,000 distinct CDR3 sequences, with 65% to 80% found just once. Sequencing was performed on sorted CD4+, CD8+, or CD8+CD57+ T cells (not recorded which) from PBMCs. These receptors originate from a human donor in good health, serving as a control.

V is TRBV7-2 and J is TRBJ1-6; 9 positions match TRBD1. Trimming cost V 1 base and J 16 bases; bases outside gene matches: 14. Looked up from germline, CDR1 is SGHTA and CDR2 is FQGNSA. The CDR3 runs 16 residues. The CDR3 region is CASSLVGTGSYTELHF. As DNA, the CDR3 is TGTGCCAGCAGCTTAGTAGGGACAGGGTCGTACACTGAACTCCACTTT.

There are many counts of this clonotype. The V call is TRBV6-6, the J call TRBJ1-3; D might be TRBD1 (5 bases). V was cut by 2 bases and J by 3 bases, with 14 bases left in between. The CDR3 runs 16 residues. CDR1 and CDR2 (germline): MNHNY, SVGAGI (reference sequence). CDR3 loop: CASSYPTQGVGNTIYF. The CDR3 DNA is TGTGCCAGCAGTTACCCCACCCAGGGAGTTGGAAACACCATATATTTT.

V and J are TRBV4-1 and TRBJ2-7; tentative D call: TRBD2 (5 bases). Trimming pared 7 bases from V and 1 base from J, leaving 17 bases between. The CDR3 is made up of 15 amino acids. From germline, CDR1 is MGHRA and CDR2 YSYEKL. CDR3 sequence reads: CASTLILARSYEQYF. The CDR3 bases are TGCGCCAGCACGTTAATCCTAGCCCGATCCTACGAGCAGTACTTC.

This clonotype has a single count. The chain recombines TRBV7-2 with TRBJ1-2; the D gene is possibly TRBD1 (6 bases). The germline V and J ends were trimmed by 1 base and 5 bases, with 23 bases remaining between them. Germline V lookup: CDR1 SGHTA, CDR2 FQGNSA. This CDR3 comprises 18 residues. The CDR3 bases are TGTGCCAGCAGCTTAGTGTCGGGGGCTAATGAAAAACTGTATGGCTACACCTTC. Residues: CASSLVSGANEKLYGYTF.

The gene calls are TRBV7-2 and TRBJ1-2, with TRBD1 identical over 8 bases. Germline CDR1 is SGHTA and CDR2 is FQGNSA. The junction had 8 bases not matched to a gene; V was cut back by 4 bases and J by 7 bases. This CDR3 has 14 residues. CDR3 nucleotides: TGTGCCAGCAGCTCAGGGACAGGATCCGGTGGCTACACCTTC. The encoded protein is CASSSGTGSGGYTF.

This clonotype has only a few counts. The chain has TRBV19 and TRBJ2-7; D is possibly TRBD1 (5 bases). The CDR3 contains 16 residues. V dropped 4 bases and J dropped 4 bases, with 20 bases sitting between them. The V gene's germline CDR1 is LNHDA and CDR2 SQIVND (reference sequence). CDR3 sequence (DNA): TGTGCCAGTAGTACGAACCCGGACATCACCGAATACGAGCAGTACTTC. It translates to CASSTNPDITEYEQYF.

The V gene is TRBV2, the J gene TRBJ2-7; D is unresolved. The CDR3 contains 13 residues. The V end was cut by 7 bases, the J end by 12 bases, with 22 bases between. Germline V gene data show CDR1 as SNHLY and CDR2 as FYNNEI. CDR3 loop: CASNYSVAAYGYF. DNA of the CDR3: TGTGCCAGCAATTATAGTGTAGCCGCCTATGGGTACTTC.

The chain has TRBV11-2 and TRBJ2-3, with D perhaps given as TRBD1 or TRBD2 (5 bases each). The CDR3 contains 15 residues. Germline V gene sequence: CDR1 SGHAT, CDR2 FQNNGV. Trimming stripped 5 bases from V and 8 bases from J, with 20 bases between. CDR3 region: CASSQVWGTTATQYF. Written as DNA, the CDR3 is TGTGCCAGCAGCCAAGTCTGGGGGACCACGGCTACGCAGTATTTT.

The rearrangement joins TRBV13 to TRBJ2-7; D possibly corresponds to TRBD1 (6 bases). There are 15 residues in the CDR3. Trimming cost V 5 bases and J 6 bases, with 20 bases left between them. Germline-derived CDR1 and CDR2 are PRHDT and FYEKMQ (reference sequence). The CDR3 here is CASSEEAQGGFEQYF. The CDR3 DNA sequence: TGTGCCAGCAGCGAAGAAGCACAGGGCGGATTCGAGCAGTACTTC.

This clonotype was counted at least ten times. The rearrangement links TRBV9 to TRBJ2-5; D is tentatively TRBD1 or TRBD2 (5 bases each). Trimming left V 2 bases short and J 3 bases short, with 17 bases between. Looked up from germline, CDR1 is SGDLS and CDR2 is YYNGEE. The CDR3 is 16 amino acids. The CDR3: CASSVSGPQGKETQYF. CDR3 sequence (DNA): TGTGCCAGCAGCGTCTCGGGACCCCAGGGAAAAGAGACCCAGTACTTC.

This chain connects TRBV7-2 to TRBJ1-6, with TRBD1 as a possible D gene (6 bases). This CDR3 contains 16 residues. Per germline, CDR1 SGHTA and CDR2 FQGNSA. With 0 bases removed from V and 9 bases from J, the gap between germline ends came to 15 bases. DNA of the CDR3: TGTGCCAGCAGCTTAGCTAGAGCAGGGGAACGTTCACCCCTCCACTTT. Protein sequence: CASSLARAGERSPLHF.

About this clonotype: The final CDR3 position lacks the conserved phenylalanine or tryptophan, pointing to a likely read error. It is unclear where the CDR3 begins or ends on the DNA, so no DNA is shown, and the CDR3 is as TCRdb lists it. The rearrangement links TRBV7-6 to TRBJ1-1; TRBD1, the table's D call, was not compared with the DNA. Germline CDR1 reads SGHVS; CDR2 reads FNYEAQ. The CDR3 totals 13 residues, both ends included. Here the CDR3 reads CASSAQGGDQPLH.

The chain uses TRBV2 and TRBJ2-7; the D is unclear. The germline V gene has CDR1 SNHLY and CDR2 FYNNEI. V shed 8 bases and J shed 1 base, with 15 bases lying between them. The CDR3 extends over 14 amino acids. The CDR3 nucleotides are TGTGCCAGCCTAAGAGATCTAGGATCCTACGAGCAGTACTTC. Residues: CASLRDLGSYEQYF.

A remark on this clonotype: A read error may explain this, as a much larger clone is one base away. The chain couples TRBV2 to TRBJ1-1, with TRBD1 as a possible D gene (5 bases). Germline V CDR1 and CDR2: SNHLY, FYNNEI. There are 12 residues in the CDR3. The CDR3 is CASSQYGTEALF. CDR3 sequence (DNA): TGTGCCAGCAGTCAATACGGGACTGAAGCTCTCTTT.

The rearrangement links TRBV2 to TRBJ1-5, with D uncertain. The CDR3 spans 13 residues. Trimming pared 4 bases from V and 5 bases from J, leaving 9 bases between. Germline V gene sequence: CDR1 SNHLY, CDR2 FYNNEI. This CDR3 is CASSVEEDQPQHF. In nucleotides, the CDR3 is TGTGCCAGCAGTGTAGAGGAGGATCAGCCCCAGCATTTT.

Ten or more counts support this clonotype. This sequence joins TRBV5-1 and TRBJ1-2, with a possible D match to TRBD1 (6 bases). Trimming pared 0 bases from V and 6 bases from J, leaving 9 bases between. This CDR3 spans 13 amino acids. Germline CDR1 SGHRS, CDR2 YFSETQ. In DNA form, the CDR3 reads TGCGCCAGCAGCTTGGTTGAGGGGGATGGCTACACCTTC. This codes for CASSLVEGDGYTF.

The chain recombines TRBV5-4 with TRBJ1-2; D is unclear. The CDR3 has 14 residues. Germline V gene sequence: CDR1 SGHNT, CDR2 YYREEE (reference sequence). Between the trimmed V and J ends, which lost 0 bases and 0 bases, there was a span of 6 bases. The CDR3 DNA reads as TGTGCCAGCAGCTTGGGGAAAGCTAACTATGGCTACACCTTC. Translation gives CASSLGKANYGYTF.

The chain uses TRBV20-1 and TRBJ1-2, with no clear D. The CDR3 covers 15 residues. V shed 0 bases and J shed 4 bases, with 15 bases lying between them. The germline V gene has CDR1 DFQATT and CDR2 SNEGSKA (reference sequence). DNA for the CDR3: TGCAGTGCTAGAGATGGTTACCGGAAGGCCTATGGCTACACCTTC. Translating gives CSARDGYRKAYGYTF.

The chain has TRBV25-1 and TRBJ1-1; 8 nucleotides line up with TRBD1. The CDR3 totals 14 residues. V was clipped by 6 bases and J by 4 bases; unmatched bases: 7. The germline V gene encodes CDR1 MGHDK and CDR2 SYGVNS. For the CDR3, the DNA is TGTGCCAGCAGCCGAGCAGGGGGCCCCACTGAAGCTTTCTTT. Translating gives CASSRAGGPTEAFF.

About this clonotype itself: Likely a read error: the CDR3 ends without its conserved phenylalanine or tryptophan. No DNA is shown, since the ends of the CDR3 on it are uncertain; the CDR3 is the one TCRdb lists. The chain couples TRBV2 to TRBJ2-1; TRBD2, the table's D call, was not compared with the DNA. Germline CDR1 reads SNHLY; CDR2 reads FYNNEI. The CDR3 has 13 amino acids, counting both end residues. This CDR3 reads CASSDPNSDYTFG.

This clonotype was seen just once. The chain employs TRBV5-1 and TRBJ2-5; 10 bases are a match to TRBD1. This CDR3 spans 15 amino acids. Germline CDR1 and CDR2: SGHRS and YFSETQ. V dropped 1 base and J dropped 7; count of bases not matched to a gene: 7. The CDR3 nucleotides read TGCGCCAGCAGCTTGAGGGGGGACAGGGGCGGGACCCAGTACTTC. It yields the protein CASSLRGDRGGTQYF.

This clonotype occurred once. J is TRBJ2-7 and V is TRBV5-4; D possibly matches TRBD1 or TRBD2 (5 bases each). The germline V gene has CDR1 SGHNT and CDR2 YYREEE (reference sequence). The V end was cut by 3 bases, the J end by 3 bases, with 10 bases between. The CDR3 totals 13 residues. The CDR3 sequence: CASSWDPVYEQYF. In DNA, the CDR3 is TGTGCCAGCAGCTGGGACCCGGTCTACGAGCAGTACTTC.

The chain has TRBV5-5 and TRBJ2-3; possibly TRBD1 for D (7 bases). Germline V gene data show CDR1 as SGHKS and CDR2 as YYEKEE (reference sequence). Trimming took off 2 bases at V and 1 base at J, with 20 bases between the two ends. The CDR3 contains 18 residues. CDR3 protein: CASSFDRRGPLRTDTQYF. The DNA of the CDR3 is TGTGCCAGCAGCTTCGATCGGAGGGGGCCCCTCCGCACAGATACGCAGTATTTT.